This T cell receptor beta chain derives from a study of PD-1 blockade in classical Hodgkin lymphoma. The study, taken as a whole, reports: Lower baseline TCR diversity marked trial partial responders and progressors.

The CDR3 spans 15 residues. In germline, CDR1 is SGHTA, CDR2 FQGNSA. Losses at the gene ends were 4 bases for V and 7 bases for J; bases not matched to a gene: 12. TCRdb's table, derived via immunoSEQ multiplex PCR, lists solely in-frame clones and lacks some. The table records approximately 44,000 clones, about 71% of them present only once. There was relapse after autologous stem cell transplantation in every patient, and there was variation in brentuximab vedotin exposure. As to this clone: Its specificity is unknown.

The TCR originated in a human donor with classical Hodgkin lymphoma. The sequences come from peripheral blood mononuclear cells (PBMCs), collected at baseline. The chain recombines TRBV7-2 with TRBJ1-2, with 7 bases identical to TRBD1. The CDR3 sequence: CASSYDRAGDGGYTF. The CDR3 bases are TGTGCCAGCAGCTACGACAGGGCAGGCGACGGTGGCTACACCTTC.